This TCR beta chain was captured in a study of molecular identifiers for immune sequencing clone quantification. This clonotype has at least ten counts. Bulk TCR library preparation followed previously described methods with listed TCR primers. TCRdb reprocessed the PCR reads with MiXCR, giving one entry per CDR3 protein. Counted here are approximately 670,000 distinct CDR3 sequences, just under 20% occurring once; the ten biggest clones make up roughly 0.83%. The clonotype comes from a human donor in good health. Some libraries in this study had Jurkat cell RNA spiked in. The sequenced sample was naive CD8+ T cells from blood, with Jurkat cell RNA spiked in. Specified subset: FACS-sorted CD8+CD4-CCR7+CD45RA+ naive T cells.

The CDR3 sequence: CASSFQAGGTDTQYF. In DNA, the CDR3 is TGTGCCAGCAGTTTCCAAGCGGGGGGCACAGATACGCAGTATTTT. This chain links TRBV28 with TRBJ2-3; the match to TRBD2 covers 8 bases. The CDR3 extends over 15 amino acids. V dropped 3 bases and J dropped 1; count of bases not matched to a gene: 3. The germline CDR1 and CDR2 sequences are MDHEN and SYDVKM.